The sequence of this TCR beta chain was determined in a study of T cell changes during pregnancy in multiple sclerosis. Method: immunoSEQ multiplex PCR; TCRdb's copy keeps in-frame clones and lacks some. The sample includes approximately 40,000 clones, roughly 96% of them seen just once. This CDR3 is 16 amino acids long. The V end lost 5 bases, the J end lost 6 bases, and 19 bases lay between the germline ends. Germline V gene lookup returns CDR1 SGHTA and CDR2 FQGNSA. The material sequenced was peripheral blood, taken in the second trimester of pregnancy. The rearrangement uses TRBV7-2 and TRBJ2-2, with D tentatively TRBD2 (7 bases). The sequence came from a female donor with multiple sclerosis, enrolled in a pregnancy study. This CDR3 reads CASSPPGLGGAGELFF. The DNA for the CDR3 is TGTGCCAGCAGCCCACCGGGGTTAGGGGGGGCCGGGGAGCTGTTTTTT. The variable domain in full, completed from reference TRBV7-2 and TRBJ2-2, reads GAGVSQSPSNKVTEKGKDVELRCDPISGHTALYWYRQSLGQGLEFLIYFQGNSAPDKSGLPSDRFSAERTGGSVSTLTIQRTQQEDSAVYLCASSPPGLGGAGELFFGEGSRLTVL.